This T cell receptor (beta chain) was recorded in a study of regulatory T cells in long-lasting Graves disease (dated by TCRdb to about 2021). Concerning the study at large: Newly diagnosed Graves' disease patients had taken antithyroid drugs for less than 3 months. Persistent Graves' disease patients were compared with newly diagnosed Graves' disease patients by peripheral blood TCR sequencing and RNA sequencing. The study took place in China and was registered as a clinical trial. TCR sequencing covered some 13 persistent and around 20 newly diagnosed Graves' disease patients, around 33 samples in total.

The research as a whole found: Because the primary lesion, thyroid tissue, could not be accessed, the study looked at peripheral blood alone. A larger number of public clonotypes was shared among persistent patients (approximately 2,500) than among newly diagnosed patients (over 850). The small sample size was acknowledged by the authors as a limitation that may reduce accuracy. Persistent Graves' disease patients showed lower TCR Shannon entropy and fewer highly expanded clones than newly diagnosed patients, suggesting clonal expansion. Sequencing and analysis were limited to the TCR beta chain. TRBV28, TRBJ1-2 and TRBJ2-5 were preferentially used in persistent disease, while TRBV20-1 and TRBJ2-1 were favored in newly diagnosed disease.

A note on this clonotype: It lacks a known antigen. No base quality values were provided; no much bigger clone lies one nucleotide off.

Library preparation employed multiplex PCR. Sequencing was performed on an Illumina HiSeq 4000. iRepertoire HTBI primers and Arm-PCR amplification of CDR3 regions were used to construct TCR beta libraries. Before sequencing, the PCR products went through gel purification. Regarding the original processing steps: Gene usage analysis of CDR3 amino acid clonotypes used the approximately 62 TRBV and 14 to 15 TRBJ segments found across samples. COPE and FqMerger were used to merge filtered high-quality paired reads into contigs. BLAST was used to align contigs to IMGT TRBV, TRBD and TRBJ reference genes, with CDR3 defined following IMGT. Any clonotype with a frequency above 0.1% was counted as a highly expanded clone. Shannon entropy was used to measure repertoire diversity, and the Gini coefficient was used to measure V-J evenness. A clonotype was considered public if more than one individual shared it. The public reads were run again by TCRdb, first through fastp at Q25 and then through MiXCR, and only productive beta chains were kept. Entries that share a CDR3 protein sequence are merged under the most common genes and DNA. The V and J calls shown here were made by TCRdb, not taken from the authors' results. Recorded for this sample are around 400,000 distinct CDR3 sequences; less than 20% of them occurred a single time. The ten largest clonotypes hold 22% of the sample.

Taken with the paper, the label for time point translates to: newly diagnosed GD, antithyroid drugs for less than 3 months. For both TCR sequencing and RNA sequencing, RNA was extracted from PBMCs in TRIzol. The diagnosis of Graves' disease was made according to American Thyroid Association guidelines. Patients were recruited from an endocrinology department in Xi'an, China. Each patient gave about 8.1 milliliters of peripheral blood, collected in an EDTA anticoagulant tube. Ficoll Paque Plus density gradient separation was used to isolate PBMCs, and no additional T cell sorting was done. An Agilent 2100 Bioanalyzer and agarose gel were used to assess RNA quality, and a NanoDrop 2000 was used to measure RNA concentration. V ends up 8 bases short and J 9 bases short, with an unmatched junction base count of 6. Taken from the germline V gene, the CDR1 and CDR2 loops are SGHAT and FQNNGV. Inclusive of the bounding cysteine and phenylalanine, the CDR3 is 12 residues long. This entry keeps only the CDR3 DNA: 36 bases, framed from base 1.

This clonotype was sampled from a female donor with Graves disease. The material was peripheral blood mononuclear cells (PBMCs), obtained at new diagnosis, from a patient treated with antithyroid drugs. Rearrangement joined TRBV11-2 to TRBJ2-7; TRBD1 aligns with 11 central bases. CDR3 reads: CASRDRGFGQYF. At the DNA level, the sequence is TGTGCCAGCCGGGACAGGGGGTTTGGGCAGTACTTC.